This T cell receptor (beta chain) was identified in a study of glioma-infiltrating T cells after dendritic cell vaccination. Turning to the study itself: Monocyte-derived dendritic cells, cultured 7 to 8 days with IL-4 and GM-CSF, were pulsed with autologous tumor lysate.

Time point specified: after dendritic cell vaccination, including at tumor progression/relapse. Sequencing was performed with immunoSEQ multiplex PCR; in TCRdb, only in-frame clones are kept and a portion is missing. This repertoire shows roughly 87,000 clones, about four fifths found once; its top ten account for 6% to 8%. The TCR comes from a human donor with glioblastoma. The sample was blood, taken after dendritic cell vaccination.

The CDR3 reads CASSPGDVSNQPQHF. CDR3 DNA: TGTGCCAGCAGTCCAGGGGATGTCAGCAATCAGCCCCAGCATTTT. The chain couples TRBV6-1 to TRBJ1-5; TRBD1 is a possible D gene (6 bases). Germline-derived CDR1 and CDR2 are MNHNS and SASEGT. The CDR3 length is 15 residues. V was pared by 5 bases and J by 1 base, with 12 bases between.